The 30 T cell receptor beta chains in this list originate from one sample, sequenced in a study of blood T cell repertoires in COVID-19. Data came from immunoSEQ multiplex PCR; TCRdb stores just in-frame clones and leaves some out. The sample lists 200,000 to 250,000 clones; roughly 85% were seen once. Material: peripheral blood. Receptors were obtained from a woman in her seventies with COVID-19, enrolled during active disease.

The chain employs TRBV12-3 or TRBV12-4 and TRBJ1-1; D gene uncertain. The germline V and J ends were trimmed by 1 base and 8 bases, with 5 bases remaining between them. The CDR3 length is 11 residues. The CDR3 region is CASSLGGEAFF. CDR3 bases: TGTGCCAGCAGTTTAGGAGGGGAAGCTTTCTTT.

V usage is TRBV6-4 and J usage is TRBJ1-2, with 11 nucleotides matching TRBD1. Per germline, CDR1 MRHNA and CDR2 SNTAGT. With 3 bases clipped from V and 7 bases from J, the junction kept 7 bases outside the gene matches. The length of the CDR3 is 15 residues. Written as DNA, the CDR3 is TGTGCCAGCAGTGAAGATGGACAGGGGGCGGGTGGCTACACCTTC. This gives the protein CASSEDGQGAGGYTF.

The V call is TRBV5-6, the J call TRBJ1-1, with unresolved D. The germline V gene has CDR1 SGHDT and CDR2 YYEEEE. V was cut by 0 bases and J by 2 bases, with 5 bases left in between. The CDR3 length is 13 residues. The CDR3 reads CASSLDRNTEAFF. The CDR3 DNA is TGTGCCAGCAGCTTGGACAGAAACACTGAAGCTTTCTTT.

The chain links TRBV5-1 to TRBJ2-7; 9 nucleotides line up with TRBD1. V lost 4 bases and J lost 0; bases outside the gene matches: 5. Germline CDR1 and CDR2: SGHRS and YFSETQ. The CDR3 is 15 residues long. The CDR3 spells CASSRETGGSYEQYF. For the CDR3, the DNA is TGCGCCAGCAGCCGGGAGACAGGGGGCTCCTACGAGCAGTACTTC.

The genes are TRBV13 and TRBJ1-4; D not certain. CDR3 size: 11 residues. The V end was cut by 8 bases, the J end by 6 bases, with 7 bases between. CDR1 and CDR2 from the germline V gene are PRHDT and FYEKMQ (reference sequence). This CDR3 is CASRLDEKLFF. The CDR3 nucleotides are TGTGCCAGCCGACTGGATGAAAAACTGTTTTTT.

The chain recombines TRBV6-1 with TRBJ2-7; a weak D match, TRBD1 (5 bases). The CDR3 extends over 13 amino acids. Trimming cost V 3 bases and J 2 bases, with 8 bases left between them. CDR1 MNHNS and CDR2 SASEGT come from the germline V gene. CDR3 amino acids: CASSDRVTYEQYF. As DNA, the CDR3 is TGTGCCAGCAGTGACAGGGTTACCTACGAGCAGTACTTC.

The rearrangement links TRBV7-9 to TRBJ2-6; the D gene is possibly TRBD1 (6 bases). The CDR3 consists of 16 residues. Germline CDR1 and CDR2: SEHNR and FQNEAQ (reference sequence). Trimming shortened V by 5 bases and J by 0 bases, and 11 bases separated the two germline ends. DNA of the CDR3: TGTGCCAGCAGCATACAGGGTCCCTCTGGGGCCAACGTCCTGACTTTC. It is translated as CASSIQGPSGANVLTF.

The chain couples TRBV19 to TRBJ1-2; tentative D call: TRBD1 (6 bases). The CDR3 extends over 15 amino acids. Germline V gene sequence: CDR1 LNHDA, CDR2 SQIVND (reference sequence). The germline V and J ends were trimmed by 8 bases and 2 bases, with 18 bases remaining between them. CDR3 amino acids: CASQRGQEKNYGYTF. For the CDR3, the DNA is TGTGCCAGTCAAAGGGGACAAGAAAAAAACTATGGCTACACCTTC.

The chain couples TRBV11-3 to TRBJ1-2; a possible D gene is TRBD1 (5 bases). The CDR3 runs 15 residues. Germline lookup yields CDR1 SGHNT and CDR2 YENEEA. V shed 2 bases and J shed 2 bases, with 12 bases lying between them. The CDR3 spells CASSLYGGWNYGYTF. The CDR3 DNA follows: TGTGCCAGCAGCTTATACGGGGGTTGGAACTATGGCTACACCTTC.

This rearrangement joins TRBV7-2 to TRBJ2-1, with 7 bases fitting TRBD1. Germline V CDR1 and CDR2: SGHTA, FQGNSA. The CDR3 has 15 residues. V trimming: 3 bases; J trimming: 4 bases; junction bases outside the gene matches: 6. The CDR3, as DNA: TGTGCCAGCAGCTTTATGGGGACAGAGTACAATGAGCAGTTCTTC. Translation gives CASSFMGTEYNEQFF.

CDR3 sequence (DNA): TGTGCCAGCAGCCCAAGACTAGCGGGGAGCACAGATACGCAGTATTTT. This codes for CASSPRLAGSTDTQYF. The rearrangement joins TRBV11-2 to TRBJ2-3; 11 bases align to TRBD2. V lost 5 bases and J lost 0; bases outside the gene matches: 4. Germline V gives CDR1 SGHAT, CDR2 FQNNGV. The CDR3 covers 16 residues.

The chain links TRBV19 to TRBJ1-2, with TRBD1 identical over 7 bases. V shed 8 bases and J 7 bases; nucleotides not matched to a gene: 10. The germline gives CDR1 LNHDA, CDR2 SQIVND (reference sequence). This CDR3 contains 13 residues. The CDR3 sequence: CASGPGQITGYTF. The CDR3, as DNA: TGTGCCAGTGGACCGGGACAGATTACTGGCTACACCTTC.

The chain carries TRBV7-2 and TRBJ2-2, with TRBD1 as a possible D gene (5 bases). V was shortened by 1 base and J by 8 bases, with 14 bases between the two germline ends. The V gene's germline CDR1 is SGHTA and CDR2 FQGNSA. The CDR3 totals 15 residues. CDR3 loop: CASSLVYGRDGELFF. The CDR3 DNA follows: TGTGCCAGCAGCTTAGTTTACGGCAGGGATGGGGAGCTGTTTTTT.

The rearrangement uses TRBV25-1 and TRBJ2-7, with 7 bases that match TRBD1. The trim removed 7 bases at V and 9 bases at J, leaving 15 bases unmatched. Germline loops: CDR1 MGHDK, CDR2 SYGVNS. CDR3 length: 14 amino acids. The CDR3 nucleotides are TGTGCCAGCACCTCCGGGACAGCACTACGTGGGCAGTACTTC. Amino acids: CASTSGTALRGQYF.

This rearrangement joins TRBV19 to TRBJ2-7; D possibly corresponds to TRBD2 (6 bases). Germline-derived CDR1 and CDR2 are LNHDA and SQIVND (reference sequence). V lost 2 bases, J lost 5 bases, and 10 bases lay in between. The CDR3 has 13 amino acids. CDR3 DNA sequence: TGTGCCAGTAGTATAAGTGGGGGGAACGAGCAGTACTTC. It encodes CASSISGGNEQYF.

This chain uses TRBV7-2 with TRBJ2-5; TRBD2 agrees at 11 bases. This CDR3 region has 17 residues. Trimming took 1 base from V and 4 from J; bases not matched to a gene: 8. Germline V lookup: CDR1 SGHTA, CDR2 FQGNSA. This chain's CDR3 is CASSLGLAGSGRETQYF. CDR3 DNA: TGTGCCAGCAGCTTAGGACTAGCGGGGTCGGGTAGAGAGACCCAGTACTTC. The variable domain in full, with the rest retrieved from reference TRBV7-2 and TRBJ2-5, is GAGVSQSPSNKVTEKGKDVELRCDPISGHTALYWYRQSLGQGLEFLIYFQGNSAPDKSGLPSDRFSAERTGGSVSTLTIQRTQQEDSAVYLCASSLGLAGSGRETQYFGPGTRLLVL.

This clone occurred a few times. The V gene is TRBV7-2, the J gene TRBJ1-6; D is possibly TRBD1 (6 bases). CDR1 SGHTA and CDR2 FQGNSA come from the germline V gene. This CDR3 comprises 16 residues. Trimming removed 2 bases from V and 0 bases from J, with 8 bases in between. The CDR3 DNA reads as TGTGCCAGCAGCTTAACAGGGAGCTCCTATAATTCACCCCTCCACTTT. Amino acids: CASSLTGSSYNSPLHF.

This chain uses TRBV18 with TRBJ2-3; possibly TRBD1 for D (6 bases). The CDR3 runs 17 residues. V lost 3 bases to trimming and J lost 2 bases, with 18 bases between them. CDR1 KGHSH and CDR2 LQKENI come from the germline V gene. Written as DNA, the CDR3 is TGTGCCAGCTCACCCTCTCTCCGGGACATATACACAGATACGCAGTATTTT. It is translated as CASSPSLRDIYTDTQYF.

The rearrangement uses TRBV7-2 and TRBJ1-1; D not resolved. Trimming left V 2 bases short and J 1 base short, with 8 bases between. The CDR3 contains 14 residues. CDR1 SGHTA and CDR2 FQGNSA come from the germline V gene. The CDR3 DNA reads TGTGCCAGCAGCTTATGGTCAGGGAACACTGAAGCTTTCTTT. Protein sequence: CASSLWSGNTEAFF.

The chain employs TRBV7-2 and TRBJ1-2; the D gene is possibly TRBD1 (5 bases). V was trimmed by 5 bases and J by 3 bases, leaving 13 bases between them. This CDR3 comprises 14 residues. Per the germline V gene, CDR1 is SGHTA and CDR2 is FQGNSA. The CDR3 DNA reads TGTGCCAGCAGCCCAGCGGGGGGTGACTATGGCTACACCTTC. Translation: CASSPAGGDYGYTF.

This clone was counted once. The rearrangement uses TRBV5-1 and TRBJ2-7; a weak D match, TRBD2 (5 bases). Trimming left V 2 bases short and J 4 bases short, with 13 bases between. The CDR3 is 14 amino acids. The germline CDR1 and CDR2 sequences are SGHRS and YFSETQ. The CDR3 sequence is CASSFTRFSYEQYF. CDR3 bases: TGCGCCAGCAGCTTCACTAGATTTTCATACGAGCAGTACTTC. The full variable domain, rest sourced from reference TRBV5-1 and TRBJ2-7, is KAGVTQTPRYLIKTRGQQVTLSCSPISGHRSVSWYQQTPGQGLQFLFEYFSETQRNKGNFPGRFSGRQFSNSRSEMNVSTLELGDSALYLCASSFTRFSYEQYFGPGTRLTVT.

The V and J genes are TRBV28 and TRBJ1-4; possible D gene TRBD1, 6 bases. The V gene lost 5 bases and the J gene lost 2 bases, with 9 bases spanning the gap. Germline V gene sequence: CDR1 MDHEN, CDR2 SYDVKM. The CDR3 is 14 amino acids. CDR3 nucleotide sequence: TGTGCCAGCAGTCTAGGGGGTACTAATGAAAAACTGTTTTTT. Translated, it gives CASSLGGTNEKLFF.

V gene TRBV7-2 combines with J gene TRBJ1-1, with 8 positions matching TRBD1. Trimming at V came to 5 bases and at J to 6 bases, leaving 14 bases not matched to a gene. In germline, CDR1 is SGHTA, CDR2 FQGNSA. The CDR3 is 16 residues long. The CDR3 loop is CASSRIAQGAVSEAFF. CDR3 bases: TGTGCCAGCAGCCGGATTGCTCAGGGGGCAGTTTCTGAAGCTTTCTTT.

V is TRBV12-3 or TRBV12-4 and J is TRBJ2-6; D is ambiguous. The CDR3 covers 13 residues. With 6 bases removed from V and 2 bases from J, the gap between germline ends came to 5 bases. The CDR3 loop reads CASSPAGANVLTF. The DNA of the CDR3 is TGTGCCAGCAGCCCAGCTGGGGCCAACGTCCTGACTTTC.

With regard to this clone: The junction shows a germline mismatch at one end, possibly a read error. The V and J genes are TRBV11-2 and TRBJ1-1; D is possibly TRBD1 (6 bases). Germline assignment: CDR1 SGHAT and CDR2 FQNNGV. The CDR3 extends over 13 amino acids. The CDR3 bases are TGTGCCAGCAGCATGCCACAGGGCGGTCTCCCCTACTTT. It yields the protein CASSMPQGGLPYF.

The chain combines TRBV7-2 with TRBJ2-3, with 11 nucleotides matching TRBD2. This CDR3 comprises 16 residues. Germline CDR1 and CDR2: SGHTA and FQGNSA. Trimming took 5 bases from V and 7 from J; bases not matched to a gene: 11. The CDR3 loop is CASSRTSGSGTYTQYF. The CDR3 nucleotides are TGTGCCAGCAGCCGGACTAGCGGGTCGGGCACGTATACGCAGTATTTT.

This chain joins TRBV24-1 and TRBJ1-4, with D uncertain. The V and J ends lost 6 bases and 0 bases respectively, with 19 bases between them. The CDR3 has 18 amino acids. Germline values: CDR1 KGHDR, CDR2 SFDVKD. The CDR3 loop is CATSRKLRPPATNEKLFF. CDR3 coding DNA: TGTGCCACCAGTCGAAAACTACGTCCCCCTGCAACTAATGAAAAACTGTTTTTT.

This clone was seen just once. V gene TRBV7-3 combines with J gene TRBJ1-2, with 10 bases matching TRBD1. Trimming removed 5 bases from V and 6 bases from J; junction bases left unmatched: 3. The CDR3 is made up of 13 amino acids. The germline CDR1 and CDR2 sequences are SGHTA and FQGTGA. CDR3: CASSEGTGDGYTF. CDR3 in DNA: TGTGCCAGCAGCGAAGGGACAGGGGATGGCTACACCTTC.

V is TRBV25-1 and J is TRBJ1-5; maybe TRBD1 (5 bases). V gave up 1 base and J gave up 7 bases, with 5 bases separating them. The CDR3 runs 12 residues. Germline V gene data show CDR1 as MGHDK and CDR2 as SYGVNS. The CDR3 coding sequence is TGTGCCAGCAGTGAATGGGGCCAGCCCCAGCATTTT. This translates into CASSEWGQPQHF. Drawing the rest from reference TRBV25-1 and TRBJ1-5, the complete variable domain is EADIYQTPRYLVIGTGKKITLECSQTMGHDKMYWYQQDPGMELHLIHYSYGVNSTEKGDLSSESTVSRIRTEHFPLTLESARPSHTSQYLCASSEWGQPQHFGDGTRLSIL.

The chain joins TRBV11-2 to TRBJ2-2; 7 bases agree with TRBD2. From germline, CDR1 is SGHAT and CDR2 FQNNGV. V was clipped by 8 bases and J by 2 bases; unmatched bases: 8. The CDR3 sequence is 15 residues long. CDR3 nucleotides: TGTGCCAGCGAGTTGCAGCGGGGCAACACCGGGGAGCTGTTTTTT. It codes for CASELQRGNTGELFF.